Below are 32 T cell receptor beta chains sequenced from a single sample in a study of blood T cell repertoires in COVID-19. Assay: immunoSEQ multiplex PCR; the TCRdb copy retains only in-frame clones and omits some. The sample includes more than 200,000 clones, around 90% of them seen just once. Sequenced sample: peripheral blood. These receptors were collected from a man in his 70s with acute or convalescent COVID-19.

The chain uses TRBV2 and TRBJ1-5; D not certain. The CDR3 runs to 13 residues. Trimming shortened V by 8 bases and J by 3 bases, and 11 bases separated the two germline ends. The germline V gene has CDR1 SNHLY and CDR2 FYNNEI. CDR3 in amino acids: CASRIQNNQPQHF. The CDR3 DNA is TGTGCCAGCCGTATCCAGAACAATCAGCCCCAGCATTTT.

This clone was seen just once. The CDR3 here is CASSLVGAGNTEAFF. DNA of the CDR3: TGCGCCAGCAGCTTGGTGGGGGCAGGGAACACTGAAGCTTTCTTT. The chain combines TRBV5-1 with TRBJ1-1, with D possibly being TRBD1 (6 bases). Germline lookup yields CDR1 SGHRS and CDR2 YFSETQ. V lost 0 bases and J lost 1, with 10 bases in between. CDR3 length equals 15 residues.

The chain links TRBV19 to TRBJ1-3; 8 nucleotides agree with TRBD1. V was pared by 7 bases and J by 0 bases, with 5 bases of the junction left unmatched. This CDR3 comprises 15 residues. The germline gives CDR1 LNHDA, CDR2 SQIVND (reference sequence). In nucleotides, the CDR3 is TGTGCCAGTAAGAGGACAGGGAACTCTGGAAACACCATATATTTT. Amino acid sequence: CASKRTGNSGNTIYF.

The chain carries TRBV7-2 and TRBJ1-4; tentatively, D is TRBD1 (5 bases). Germline V lookup: CDR1 SGHTA, CDR2 FQGNSA. The CDR3 consists of 14 residues. Trimming stripped 1 base from V and 5 bases from J, with 8 bases between. CDR3 residues: CASSLGGRNEKLFF. The CDR3 DNA is TGTGCCAGCAGCTTAGGGGGGAGGAATGAAAAACTGTTTTTT.

The chain couples TRBV14 to TRBJ2-7; 7 nucleotides line up with TRBD2. Germline V gene sequence: CDR1 SGHDN, CDR2 FVKESK. The length of the CDR3 is 16 residues. After removal of 1 base from V and 1 base from J, the junction contained 7 bases not matched to a gene. CDR3 nucleotides: TGTGCCAGCAGCCAAGTCGGGGGAGCGGGATCCTACGAGCAGTACTTC. It translates to CASSQVGGAGSYEQYF. Full variable domain (missing parts from reference TRBV14 and TRBJ2-7): EAGVTQFPSHSVIEKGQTVTLRCDPISGHDNLYWYRRVMGKEIKFLLHFVKESKQDESGMPNNRFLAERTGGTYSTLKVQPAELEDSGVYFCASSQVGGAGSYEQYFGPGTRLTVT.

The chain employs TRBV3-1 (or the pseudogene TRBV3-2) and TRBJ2-2; D is perhaps TRBD1 (5 bases). There are 14 residues in the CDR3. The germline V gene has CDR1 LGHDT and CDR2 YNNKEL (reference sequence). The V end was cut by 3 bases, the J end by 1 base, with 6 bases between. The DNA of the CDR3 is TGTGCCAGCAGCCACGGACAGAACACCGGGGAGCTGTTTTTT. As protein: CASSHGQNTGELFF.

The rearrangement links TRBV7-2 to TRBJ1-5; a possible D gene is TRBD1 (5 bases). V was trimmed by 1 base and J by 1 base, leaving 14 bases between them. The CDR3 has 17 amino acids. From germline, CDR1 is SGHTA and CDR2 FQGNSA. In DNA form, the CDR3 reads TGTGCCAGCAGCTTAGTTGCGGGGACTTCCAGCAATCAGCCCCAGCATTTT. Residues: CASSLVAGTSSNQPQHF.

This clone showed up just once. The chain employs TRBV7-6 and TRBJ2-1; D perhaps matches TRBD1 (5 bases). The CDR3 consists of 18 residues. CDR1 is SGHVS and CDR2 is FNYEAQ in the germline V gene. The ends were cut back, 1 base at V and 1 base at J, with 17 bases in the middle. The CDR3 reads CASSLGVWGSASYNEQFF. In DNA, the CDR3 is TGTGCCAGCAGCTTAGGGGTCTGGGGCTCCGCATCCTACAATGAGCAGTTCTTC.

This chain connects TRBV3-1 (or the pseudogene TRBV3-2) to TRBJ2-3, with 13 bases identical to TRBD2. V lost 7 bases and J lost 0; bases outside the gene matches: 4. The CDR3 has 16 amino acids. Germline CDR1 is LGHDT and CDR2 is YNNKEL (reference sequence). Written as DNA, the CDR3 is TGTGCCAGCACCGGGACTAGCGGGGCTAGCACAGATACGCAGTATTTT. Translation: CASTGTSGASTDTQYF.

There are a few counts of this clone. This chain's CDR3 is CASSFSARRQGGLYGYTF. The CDR3 region has the DNA TGTGCCAGCAGTTTCAGCGCCCGTCGGCAGGGTGGGCTGTATGGCTACACCTTC. The genes are TRBV27 and TRBJ1-2; a possible D gene is TRBD1 (5 bases). Germline loops: CDR1 MNHEY, CDR2 SMNVEV (reference sequence). V was cut by 3 bases and J by 5 bases, with 25 bases left in between. The CDR3 contains 18 residues.

V gene TRBV11-2 combines with J gene TRBJ1-5; possible D gene TRBD1, 6 bases. The CDR3 consists of 14 residues. Trimming pared 1 base from V and 3 bases from J, leaving 7 bases between. CDR1 is SGHAT, CDR2 FQNNGV, per germline. The CDR3 bases are TGTGCCAGCAGCTTAGGGACAGACAATCAGCCCCAGCATTTT. Translating gives CASSLGTDNQPQHF. Combining the CDR3 with reference TRBV11-2 and TRBJ1-5 gives the whole variable domain EAGVAQSPRYKIIEKRQSVAFWCNPISGHATLYWYQQILGQGPKLLIQFQNNGVVDDSQLPKDRFSAERLKGVDSTLKIQPAKLEDSAVYLCASSLGTDNQPQHFGDGTRLSIL.

This chain connects TRBV7-2 to TRBJ1-1, with 9 bases that match TRBD1. CDR3 length: 15 amino acids. Losses at the gene ends were 5 bases for V and 4 bases for J; bases not matched to a gene: 8. Germline values: CDR1 SGHTA, CDR2 FQGNSA. The CDR3 nucleotides read TGTGCCAGCAGCCCGGGGACAGGGAGTCGCACTGAAGCTTTCTTT. Its translation is CASSPGTGSRTEAFF.

CDR3 residues: CASSQEASGRDYEQYF. CDR3 nucleotides: TGCGCCAGCAGCCAAGAAGCGAGCGGGAGGGATTACGAGCAGTACTTC. This chain uses TRBV4-3 with TRBJ2-7; 10 bases agree with TRBD2. In germline, CDR1 is LGHNA, CDR2 YSLEER. The junction had 6 bases not matched to a gene; V was cut back by 0 bases and J by 4 bases. This CDR3 spans 16 amino acids.

The rearrangement joins TRBV13 to TRBJ2-3; 13 bases align to TRBD2. Germline CDR1 reads PRHDT; CDR2 reads FYEKMQ (reference sequence). Losses at the gene ends were 0 bases for V and 4 bases for J; bases not matched to a gene: 4. The CDR3 has 17 amino acids. The CDR3 loop reads CASSLGLAGGSADTQYF. The DNA for the CDR3 is TGTGCCAGCAGCTTAGGACTAGCGGGAGGGTCGGCAGATACGCAGTATTTT.

This rearrangement joins TRBV28 to TRBJ1-4; D gene unclear. The germline CDR1 and CDR2 sequences are MDHEN and SYDVKM. This CDR3 has 13 amino acids. V was pared by 2 bases and J by 4 bases, with 5 bases between. CDR3 region: CASSLVYNEKLFF. DNA of the CDR3: TGTGCCAGCAGTTTAGTCTATAATGAAAAACTGTTTTTT. Full variable domain (remainder filled in from reference TRBV28 and TRBJ1-4): DVKVTQSSRYLVKRTGEKVFLECVQDMDHENMFWYRQDPGLGLRLIYFSYDVKMKEKGDIPEGYSVSREKKERFSLILESASTNQTSMYLCASSLVYNEKLFFGSGTQLSVL.

J is TRBJ1-5 and V is TRBV6-5, with D possibly matching TRBD1 (5 bases). From germline, CDR1 is MNHEY and CDR2 SVGAGI. The CDR3 runs to 15 residues. Trimming removed 11 bases at V and 0 bases at J, with 17 bases between. The chain's CDR3 is CAGPLAGHSNQPQHF. The CDR3 nucleotides are TGTGCCGGACCCTTGGCAGGACATAGCAATCAGCCCCAGCATTTT.

J is TRBJ2-7 and V is TRBV7-2; the match to TRBD1 covers 7 bases. CDR3 size: 14 residues. V was clipped by 5 bases and J by 1 base; unmatched bases: 5. The germline V gene has CDR1 SGHTA and CDR2 FQGNSA. The CDR3 region has the DNA TGTGCCAGCAGCACAGACAGGGTTTCCTACGAGCAGTACTTC. Translating it yields CASSTDRVSYEQYF. Using reference TRBV7-2 and TRBJ2-7 for the parts outside the CDR3, the full variable domain is GAGVSQSPSNKVTEKGKDVELRCDPISGHTALYWYRQSLGQGLEFLIYFQGNSAPDKSGLPSDRFSAERTGGSVSTLTIQRTQQEDSAVYLCASSTDRVSYEQYFGPGTRLTVT.

Only a few counts were recorded for this clone. The rearrangement uses TRBV3-1 (or the pseudogene TRBV3-2) and TRBJ1-3; a weak D match, TRBD1 (6 bases). The CDR3 has 14 amino acids. Per germline, CDR1 LGHDT and CDR2 YNNKEL (reference sequence). Trimming cost V 1 base and J 4 bases, with 8 bases left between them. In DNA form, the CDR3 reads TGTGCCAGCAGCCAAGGGGGGCTCGGAAACACCATATATTTT. Translated: CASSQGGLGNTIYF.

The chain links TRBV7-3 to TRBJ2-3; 8 nucleotides agree with TRBD2. From germline, CDR1 is SGHTA and CDR2 FQGTGA. The CDR3 contains 15 residues. V shed 5 bases and J 0 bases; nucleotides not matched to a gene: 4. DNA for the CDR3: TGTGCCAGCAGCCGATTAGCGGGAAGCACAGATACGCAGTATTTT. Protein sequence: CASSRLAGSTDTQYF.

In its sample, this clone was seen a few times. The chain combines TRBV6-5 with TRBJ2-7; D is ambiguous. Germline loops: CDR1 MNHEY, CDR2 SVGAGI. Trimming took 6 bases from V and 3 from J, leaving 3 bases between them. The CDR3 totals 10 residues. This chain's CDR3 is CASSLYEQYF. CDR3 nucleotide sequence: TGTGCCAGCAGCCTCTACGAGCAGTACTTC.

The chain carries TRBV7-9 and TRBJ1-5; the match to TRBD1 covers 9 bases. The CDR3 is made up of 15 amino acids. The germline CDR1 and CDR2 sequences are SEHNR and FQNEAQ (reference sequence). V dropped 5 bases and J dropped 4; count of bases not matched to a gene: 6. The CDR3 DNA follows: TGTGCCAGCAGCCCCGGACAGGGGATGAATCAGCCCCAGCATTTT. Translation gives CASSPGQGMNQPQHF. Looking up the rest from reference TRBV7-9 and TRBJ1-5 gives the full variable domain: DTGVSQNPRHKITKRGQNVTFRCDPISEHNRLYWYRQTLGQGPEFLTYFQNEAQLEKSRLLSDRFSAERPKGSFSTLEIQRTEQGDSAMYLCASSPGQGMNQPQHFGDGTRLSIL.

The chain couples TRBV30 to TRBJ2-7, with TRBD2 matching over 11 bases. V shed 3 bases, J shed 0 bases, and the junction held 13 bases outside the gene matches. The CDR3 totals 18 residues. CDR1 is GTSNPN and CDR2 is SVGIG in the germline V gene (reference sequence). The CDR3 loop is CAWSLGASGRTSSYEQYF. CDR3 DNA: TGTGCCTGGAGCTTGGGGGCTAGCGGGAGGACGAGCTCCTACGAGCAGTACTTC.

This chain uses TRBV15 with TRBJ1-5; a possible D gene is TRBD1 (6 bases). Germline-derived CDR1 and CDR2 are LNHNV and YYDKDF (reference sequence). Trimming stripped 1 base from V and 3 bases from J, with 13 bases between. This CDR3 has 16 residues. The CDR3 nucleotides are TGTGCCACCAGCAGAGGGGTGGACAGTCCCAATCAGCCCCAGCATTTT. It yields the protein CATSRGVDSPNQPQHF. Together with reference TRBV15 and TRBJ1-5, the CDR3 gives the full variable domain: DAMVIQNPRYQVTQFGKPVTLSCSQTLNHNVMYWYQQKSSQAPKLLFHYYDKDFNNEADTPDNFQSRRPNTSFCFLDIRSPGLGDTAMYLCATSRGVDSPNQPQHFGDGTRLSIL.

J is TRBJ2-7 and V is TRBV4-3; no reliable D call. CDR3 size: 13 residues. V lost 1 base and J lost 6, with 10 bases in between. Per germline, CDR1 LGHNA and CDR2 YSLEER. The chain's CDR3 is CASSQAHSTEQYF. The DNA for the CDR3 is TGCGCCAGCAGCCAAGCTCACTCAACCGAGCAGTACTTC.

The chain recombines TRBV20-1 with TRBJ2-7; TRBD1 matches 7 bases. The CDR3 extends over 14 amino acids. Germline V gene lookup returns CDR1 DFQATT and CDR2 SNEGSKA (reference sequence). The trim removed 3 bases at V and 4 bases at J, leaving 9 bases unmatched. The CDR3 spells CSASGQGEWYEQYF. The CDR3 DNA follows: TGCAGTGCTAGTGGTCAGGGGGAATGGTACGAGCAGTACTTC.

The rearrangement joins TRBV18 to TRBJ1-2, with 7 bases fitting TRBD1. CDR3 size: 15 residues. Trimming at V came to 2 bases and at J to 1 base, leaving 4 bases not matched to a gene. Germline V lookup: CDR1 KGHSH, CDR2 LQKENI. CDR3 DNA sequence: TGTGCCAGCTCACCAGGGACAGCTGTTAACTATGGCTACACCTTC. Its protein is CASSPGTAVNYGYTF.

J is TRBJ2-1 and V is TRBV11-2; 9 bases are shared with TRBD2. There are 16 residues in the CDR3. V was pared by 2 bases and J by 2 bases, with 4 bases of the junction left unmatched. Germline lookup yields CDR1 SGHAT and CDR2 FQNNGV. CDR3 sequence: CASSLLAGGAYNEQFF. Here the CDR3 DNA reads TGTGCCAGCAGCTTACTTGCGGGAGGGGCCTACAATGAGCAGTTCTTC.

The V and J genes are TRBV6-5 and TRBJ1-5; D unresolved. Per the germline V gene, CDR1 is MNHEY and CDR2 is SVGAGI. The V gene lost 6 bases and the J gene lost 0 bases, with 12 bases spanning the gap. The CDR3 covers 15 residues. This CDR3 reads CASSPVGGSNQPQHF. CDR3 DNA: TGTGCCAGCAGCCCCGTCGGTGGTAGCAATCAGCCCCAGCATTTT.

The chain has TRBV7-3 and TRBJ1-1; D is possibly TRBD1 (6 bases). V lost 1 base and J 8 bases, leaving 20 bases between the germline ends. Germline V lookup: CDR1 SGHTA, CDR2 FQGTGA. This CDR3 region has 16 residues. The CDR3 spells CASSLNGGRALTEAFF. CDR3 DNA sequence: TGTGCCAGCAGCTTAAATGGGGGCAGGGCCTTAACCGAAGCTTTCTTT.

The chain joins TRBV29-1 to TRBJ2-5; 10 bases are shared with TRBD1. Trimming at V came to 6 bases and at J to 4 bases, leaving 5 bases not matched to a gene. The CDR3 loop spans 13 amino acids. Germline V gene sequence: CDR1 SQVTM, CDR2 ANQGSEA. CDR3 coding DNA: TGCAGCGTGACAGGGGGCGCGGGAGAGACCCAGTACTTC. Protein: CSVTGGAGETQYF.

The chain couples TRBV19 to TRBJ1-5, with 7 bases lining up with TRBD1. This CDR3 comprises 16 residues. Germline V gene sequence: CDR1 LNHDA, CDR2 SQIVND (reference sequence). Trimming cost V 5 bases and J 3 bases; bases outside gene matches: 10. The CDR3 nucleotides are TGTGCCAGTAGTGGGCGTAACAGGGGTCTCAATCAGCCCCAGCATTTT. Translated: CASSGRNRGLNQPQHF.

The CDR3 coding sequence is TGTGCCACCAGCAGACTCCCCCGCGCTGATGAAAAACTGTTTTTT. Translation: CATSRLPRADEKLFF. The rearrangement links TRBV15 to TRBJ1-4; no clear D gene. Germline loops: CDR1 LNHNV, CDR2 YYDKDF (reference sequence). CDR3 length: 15 residues. V dropped 2 bases and J dropped 6 bases, with 13 bases sitting between them.